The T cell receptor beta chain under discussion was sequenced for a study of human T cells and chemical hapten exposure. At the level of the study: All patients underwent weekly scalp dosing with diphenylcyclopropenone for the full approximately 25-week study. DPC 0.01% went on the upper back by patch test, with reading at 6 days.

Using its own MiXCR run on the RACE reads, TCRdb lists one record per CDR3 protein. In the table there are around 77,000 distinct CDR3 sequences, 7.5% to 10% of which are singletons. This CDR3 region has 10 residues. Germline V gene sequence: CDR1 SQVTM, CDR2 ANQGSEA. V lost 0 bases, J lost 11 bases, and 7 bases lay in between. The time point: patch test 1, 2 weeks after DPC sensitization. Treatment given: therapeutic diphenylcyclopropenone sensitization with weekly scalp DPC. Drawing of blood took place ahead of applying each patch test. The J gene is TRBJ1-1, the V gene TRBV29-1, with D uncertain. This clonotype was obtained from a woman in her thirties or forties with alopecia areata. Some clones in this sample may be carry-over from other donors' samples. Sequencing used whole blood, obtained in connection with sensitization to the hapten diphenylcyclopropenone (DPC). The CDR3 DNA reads TGCAGCGTTGAAGATAGAAAGGCTTTCTTT. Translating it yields CSVEDRKAFF.